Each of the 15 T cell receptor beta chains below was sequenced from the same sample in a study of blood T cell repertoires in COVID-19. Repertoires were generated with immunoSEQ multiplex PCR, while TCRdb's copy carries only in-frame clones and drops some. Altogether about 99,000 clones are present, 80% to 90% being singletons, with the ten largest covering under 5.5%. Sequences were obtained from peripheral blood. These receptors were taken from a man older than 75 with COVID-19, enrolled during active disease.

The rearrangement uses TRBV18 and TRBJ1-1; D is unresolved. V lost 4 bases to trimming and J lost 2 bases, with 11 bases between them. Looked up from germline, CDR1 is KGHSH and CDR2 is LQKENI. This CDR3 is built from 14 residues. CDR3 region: CASSLGGSNTEAFF. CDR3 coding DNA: TGTGCCAGCTCACTCGGAGGGAGCAACACTGAAGCTTTCTTT.

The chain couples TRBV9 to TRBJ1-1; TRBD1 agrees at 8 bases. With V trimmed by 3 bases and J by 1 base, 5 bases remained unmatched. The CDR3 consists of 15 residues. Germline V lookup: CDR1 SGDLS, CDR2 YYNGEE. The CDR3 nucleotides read TGTGCCAGCAGCGGGGGGACAGGAGGGAACACTGAAGCTTTCTTT. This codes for CASSGGTGGNTEAFF.

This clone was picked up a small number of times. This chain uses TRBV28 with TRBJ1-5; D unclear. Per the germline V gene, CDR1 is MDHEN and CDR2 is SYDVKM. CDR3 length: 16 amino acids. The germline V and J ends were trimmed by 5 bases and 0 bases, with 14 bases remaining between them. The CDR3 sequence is CASSPPPGNSNQPQHF. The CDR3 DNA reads TGTGCCAGCAGTCCGCCCCCCGGGAATAGCAATCAGCCCCAGCATTTT. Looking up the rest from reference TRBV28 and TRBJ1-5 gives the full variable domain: DVKVTQSSRYLVKRTGEKVFLECVQDMDHENMFWYRQDPGLGLRLIYFSYDVKMKEKGDIPEGYSVSREKKERFSLILESASTNQTSMYLCASSPPPGNSNQPQHFGDGTRLSIL.

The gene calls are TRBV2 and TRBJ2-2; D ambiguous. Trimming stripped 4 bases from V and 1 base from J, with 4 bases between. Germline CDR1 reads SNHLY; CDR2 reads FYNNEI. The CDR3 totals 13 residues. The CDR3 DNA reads TGTGCCAGCAGTGTAATGAACACCGGGGAGCTGTTTTTT. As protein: CASSVMNTGELFF. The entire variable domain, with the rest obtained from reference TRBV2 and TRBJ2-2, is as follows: EPEVTQTPSHQVTQMGQEVILRCVPISNHLYFYWYRQILGQKVEFLVSFYNNEISEKSEIFDDQFSVERPDGSNFTLKIRSTKLEDSAMYFCASSVMNTGELFFGEGSRLTVL.

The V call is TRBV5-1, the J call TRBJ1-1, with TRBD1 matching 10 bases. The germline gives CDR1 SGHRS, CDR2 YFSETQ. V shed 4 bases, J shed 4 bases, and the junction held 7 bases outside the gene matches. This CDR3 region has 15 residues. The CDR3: CASSRGTGVITEAFF. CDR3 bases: TGCGCCAGCAGCCGAGGGACAGGGGTAATCACTGAAGCTTTCTTT.

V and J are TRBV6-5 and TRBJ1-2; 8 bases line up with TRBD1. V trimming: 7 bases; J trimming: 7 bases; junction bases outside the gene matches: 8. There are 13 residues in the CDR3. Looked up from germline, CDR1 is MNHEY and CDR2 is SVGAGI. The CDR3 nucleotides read TGTGCCAGCACGCTGCAGGGGGCGCGTGGCTACACCTTC. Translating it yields CASTLQGARGYTF.

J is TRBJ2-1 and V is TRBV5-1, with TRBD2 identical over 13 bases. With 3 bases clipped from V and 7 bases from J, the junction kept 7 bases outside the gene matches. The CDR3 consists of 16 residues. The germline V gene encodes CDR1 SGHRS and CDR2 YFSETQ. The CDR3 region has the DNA TGCGCCAGCAGCTCGCGACTAGCGGGGGGACATAATGAGCAGTTCTTC. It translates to CASSSRLAGGHNEQFF.

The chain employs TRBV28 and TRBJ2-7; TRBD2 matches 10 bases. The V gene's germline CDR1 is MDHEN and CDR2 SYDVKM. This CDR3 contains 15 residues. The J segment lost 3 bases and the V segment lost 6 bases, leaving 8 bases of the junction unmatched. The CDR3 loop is CASSWEGTSDYEQYF. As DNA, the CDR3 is TGTGCCAGCAGCTGGGAGGGGACTAGCGACTACGAGCAGTACTTC.

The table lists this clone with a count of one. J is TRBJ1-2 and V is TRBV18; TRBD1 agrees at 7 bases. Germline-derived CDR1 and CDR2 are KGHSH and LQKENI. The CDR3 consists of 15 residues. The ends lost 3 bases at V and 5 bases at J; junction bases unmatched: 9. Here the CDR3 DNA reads TGTGCCAGCTCACCTTCCAACCCGACAGGGTATGGCTACACCTTC. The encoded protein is CASSPSNPTGYGYTF.

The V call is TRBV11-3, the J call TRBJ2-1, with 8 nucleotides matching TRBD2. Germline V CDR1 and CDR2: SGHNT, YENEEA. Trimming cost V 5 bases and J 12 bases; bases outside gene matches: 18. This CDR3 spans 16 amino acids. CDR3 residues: CASSPSGNSGMDVQFF. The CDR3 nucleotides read TGTGCCAGCAGCCCAAGTGGAAATAGCGGGATGGATGTGCAGTTCTTC.

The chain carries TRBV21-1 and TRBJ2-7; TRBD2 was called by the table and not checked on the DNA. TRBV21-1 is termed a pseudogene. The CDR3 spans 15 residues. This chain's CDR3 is CASSKPGGTSYEQYF. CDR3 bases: TGTGCCAGCAGCAAACCGGGGGGGACTTCCTACGAGCAGTACTTC.

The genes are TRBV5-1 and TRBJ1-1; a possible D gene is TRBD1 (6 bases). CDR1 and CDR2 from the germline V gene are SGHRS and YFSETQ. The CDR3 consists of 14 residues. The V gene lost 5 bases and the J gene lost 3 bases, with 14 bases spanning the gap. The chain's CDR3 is CASRPSTGYTEAFF. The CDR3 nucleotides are TGCGCCAGCAGACCTTCCACAGGGTACACTGAAGCTTTCTTT.

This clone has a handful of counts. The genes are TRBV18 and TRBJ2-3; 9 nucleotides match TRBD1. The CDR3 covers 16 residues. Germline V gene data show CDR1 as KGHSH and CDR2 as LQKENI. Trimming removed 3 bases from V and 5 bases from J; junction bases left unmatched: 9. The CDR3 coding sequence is TGTGCCAGCTCACCCTCCGGACAGGGGAAGGGAGATACGCAGTATTTT. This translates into CASSPSGQGKGDTQYF.

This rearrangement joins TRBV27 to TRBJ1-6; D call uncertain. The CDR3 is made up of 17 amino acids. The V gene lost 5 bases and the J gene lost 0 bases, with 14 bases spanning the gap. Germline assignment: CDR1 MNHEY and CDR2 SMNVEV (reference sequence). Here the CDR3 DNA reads TGTGCCAGCAGTGTAGACATCCTGAGCTCCTATAATTCACCCCTCCACTTT. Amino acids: CASSVDILSSYNSPLHF.

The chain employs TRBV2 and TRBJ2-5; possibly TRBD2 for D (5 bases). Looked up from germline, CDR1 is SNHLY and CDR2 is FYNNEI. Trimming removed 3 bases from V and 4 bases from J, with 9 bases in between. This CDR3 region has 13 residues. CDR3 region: CASSDLAGETQYF. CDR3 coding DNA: TGTGCCAGCAGTGACTTGGCGGGAGAGACCCAGTACTTC.